Listed below are T cell receptor beta chains from one sample, sequenced in a study of cytomegalovirus exposure and HLA in healthy donors. Assay: immunoSEQ multiplex PCR; the TCRdb copy retains only in-frame clones and omits some. The table has about 160,000 clones, roughly 85% seen once. Sequencing was carried out using PBMCs. The receptors were sampled from a woman in her thirties in good health and CMV-seronegative. The CDR3 runs from the conserved cysteine through the conserved F or W. Each record gives: CDR3 protein, CDR3 DNA, V gene, J gene, clone size, D gene. The D gene is left open where the match is weak. Clone sizes are given selectively: once, few, many, or a class where the clone is expanded.

CDR3aa: CASSLLREQETQYF
CDR3nt: TGTGCCAGCAGCTTACTTCGAGAGCAAGAGACCCAGTACTTC
v_gene: TRBV7-9
j_gene: TRBJ2-5
abundance: -
d_gene: -

CDR3aa: CASPNVRGQGRPLNTGELFF
CDR3nt: TGTGCAAGTCCTAACGTTAGGGGACAGGGCCGTCCGCTCAACACCGGGGAGCTGTTTTTT
v_gene: TRBV12-2
j_gene: TRBJ2-2
abundance: -
d_gene: -

CDR3aa: CASSPTDTQPQHF
CDR3nt: TGTGCCAGCAGTCCAACGGACACTCAGCCCCAGCATTTT
v_gene: TRBV6-1
j_gene: TRBJ1-5
abundance: once
d_gene: -

CDR3aa: CASSLDPDRVEEKLFF
CDR3nt: TGCGCCAGCAGCTTGGACCCGGACAGGGTAGAAGAAAAACTGTTTTTT
v_gene: TRBV5-1
j_gene: TRBJ1-4
abundance: -
d_gene: TRBD1

CDR3aa: CASSRQLSYEQYF
CDR3nt: TGTGCCAGCAGTCGACAATTGTCCTACGAGCAGTACTTC
v_gene: TRBV6-5
j_gene: TRBJ2-7
abundance: few
d_gene: -

CDR3aa: CASRTLGTANQPQHF
CDR3nt: TGTGCCAGCAGAACTCTAGGGACAGCCAATCAGCCCCAGCATTTT
v_gene: TRBV2
j_gene: TRBJ1-5
abundance: few
d_gene: TRBD1

CDR3aa: CASSTSGPLGTGELFF
CDR3nt: TGTGCCAGCAGCACGAGCGGCCCCCTGGGAACCGGGGAGCTGTTTTTT
v_gene: TRBV7-9
j_gene: TRBJ2-2
abundance: -
d_gene: -

CDR3aa: CASSPLMRTYTEAFF
CDR3nt: TGTGCCAGCAGTCCCCTGATGAGAACGTACACTGAAGCTTTCTTT
v_gene: TRBV27
j_gene: TRBJ1-1
abundance: -
d_gene: -

CDR3aa: CATSRAGTGELFF
CDR3nt: TGTGCCACCAGCAGGGCGGGTACCGGGGAGCTGTTTTTT
v_gene: TRBV15
j_gene: TRBJ2-2
abundance: -
d_gene: -

CDR3aa: CASSTGWADTQYF
CDR3nt: TGTGCCAGCAGCACAGGGTGGGCCGATACGCAGTATTTT
v_gene: TRBV7-7
j_gene: TRBJ2-3
abundance: -
d_gene: -

CDR3aa: CASSIAGARDTQYF
CDR3nt: TGTGCCAGTAGTATAGCCGGAGCGAGAGATACGCAGTATTTT
v_gene: TRBV19
j_gene: TRBJ2-3
abundance: -
d_gene: -

CDR3aa: CASSKTGVSSYNEQFF
CDR3nt: TGTGCCAGTAGCAAGACAGGCGTTAGCTCCTACAATGAGCAGTTCTTC
v_gene: TRBV19
j_gene: TRBJ2-1
abundance: -
d_gene: -

CDR3aa: CASSQRRDSSYEQYF
CDR3nt: TGTGCCAGCAGCCAACGCCGGGACAGCAGCTACGAGCAGTACTTC
v_gene: TRBV7-2
j_gene: TRBJ2-7
abundance: -
d_gene: TRBD1

CDR3aa: CASSSGTGQETQYF
CDR3nt: TGTGCCAGCAGCTCCGGGACAGGTCAAGAGACCCAGTACTTC
v_gene: TRBV7-3
j_gene: TRBJ2-5
abundance: -
d_gene: TRBD1

CDR3aa: CASSWRAQGANVLTF
CDR3nt: TGTGCCAGCAGCTGGAGGGCCCAGGGGGCCAACGTCCTGACTTTC
v_gene: TRBV7-2
j_gene: TRBJ2-6
abundance: -
d_gene: -

CDR3aa: CASSLGRGRSGKGNEKLFF
CDR3nt: TGTGCCAGCAGCTTAGGTCGCGGTCGGTCGGGGAAGGGTAATGAAAAACTGTTTTTT
v_gene: TRBV7-8
j_gene: TRBJ1-4
abundance: -
d_gene: -

CDR3aa: CASSSGGRGVYEQYF
CDR3nt: TGTGCCAGCAGTTCCGGAGGGCGTGGGGTCTACGAGCAGTACTTC
v_gene: TRBV27
j_gene: TRBJ2-7
abundance: -
d_gene: -

CDR3aa: CASTTHGQGSPEAFF
CDR3nt: TGTGCCAGTACTACCCACGGACAGGGGAGCCCTGAAGCTTTCTTT
v_gene: TRBV19
j_gene: TRBJ1-1
abundance: -
d_gene: TRBD1

CDR3aa: CASSLEGEVAGELFF
CDR3nt: TGTGCCAGCAGCTTAGAGGGGGAAGTGGCCGGGGAGCTGTTTTTT
v_gene: TRBV7-2
j_gene: TRBJ2-2
abundance: -
d_gene: -

CDR3aa: CASSSSYEQYF
CDR3nt: TGTGCCAGCAGCTCGTCCTACGAGCAGTACTTC
v_gene: TRBV5-6
j_gene: TRBJ2-7
abundance: -
d_gene: -

CDR3aa: CSTQGREETQYF
CDR3nt: TGCAGCACGCAGGGTCGGGAAGAGACCCAGTACTTC
v_gene: TRBV29-1
j_gene: TRBJ2-5
abundance: -
d_gene: -

CDR3aa: CASSLVLSGGYNEQFF
CDR3nt: TGCGCCAGCAGCTTGGTGTTGTCAGGAGGCTACAATGAGCAGTTCTTC
v_gene: TRBV5-1
j_gene: TRBJ2-1
abundance: -
d_gene: -

CDR3aa: CATSRGTGTPAFF
CDR3nt: TGTGCCACCAGCAGAGGAACAGGAACGCCCGCTTTCTTT
v_gene: TRBV15
j_gene: TRBJ1-1
abundance: -
d_gene: -

CDR3aa: CASSSGGGIKYEQYF
CDR3nt: TGTGCCAGCAGCTCTGGGGGAGGGATCAAGTACGAGCAGTACTTC
v_gene: TRBV11-2
j_gene: TRBJ2-7
abundance: once
d_gene: TRBD2

CDR3aa: CASIGGTGELFF
CDR3nt: TGTGCCAGCATCGGGGGGACCGGGGAGCTGTTTTTT
v_gene: TRBV11-2
j_gene: TRBJ2-2
abundance: -
d_gene: TRBD2

CDR3aa: CASSLLPGSGGYTF
CDR3nt: TGTGCCAGCAGCTTATTGCCGGGTTCGGGTGGCTACACCTTC
v_gene: TRBV7-2
j_gene: TRBJ1-2
abundance: -
d_gene: -

CDR3aa: CASSQGITYEQYF
CDR3nt: TGTGCCAGCAGTCAGGGGATCACCTACGAGCAGTACTTC
v_gene: TRBV6-1
j_gene: TRBJ2-7
abundance: -
d_gene: -

CDR3aa: CARSPEGGGGETQYF
CDR3nt: TGTGCCAGAAGCCCCGAGGGGGGCGGGGGGGAGACCCAGTACTTC
v_gene: TRBV5-3
j_gene: TRBJ2-5
abundance: -
d_gene: TRBD2

CDR3aa: CASSKQGQNTEAFF
CDR3nt: TGTGCCAGTAGTAAACAGGGCCAGAACACTGAAGCTTTCTTT
v_gene: TRBV19
j_gene: TRBJ1-1
abundance: -
d_gene: -

CDR3aa: CASSLTGIGNTIYF
CDR3nt: TGTGCCAGCTCACTAACAGGGATTGGAAACACCATATATTTT
v_gene: TRBV18
j_gene: TRBJ1-3
abundance: -
d_gene: -

CDR3aa: CASSPYSGSSYNEQFF
CDR3nt: TGTGCCAGCAGTCCATATAGCGGGAGCTCCTACAATGAGCAGTTCTTC
v_gene: TRBV27
j_gene: TRBJ2-1
abundance: -
d_gene: TRBD2

CDR3aa: CAERARMTDGYTF
CDR3nt: TGTGCCGAGCGGGCCAGGATGACGGATGGCTACACCTTC
v_gene: TRBV10-3
j_gene: TRBJ1-2
abundance: -
d_gene: -

CDR3aa: CASSRSGLYNEQFF
CDR3nt: TGTGCCAGCAGTCGATCGGGACTTTACAATGAGCAGTTCTTC
v_gene: TRBV27
j_gene: TRBJ2-1
abundance: -
d_gene: -